What follows are 7 T cell receptor beta chains derived from one specimen sequenced in a study of T cell responses to AZD1222 COVID-19 vaccine. Libraries were prepared by immunoSEQ multiplex PCR; TCRdb keeps only in-frame clonotypes and omits some of them. The table shows about 120,000 clones, with just over 90% occurring only once. The starting material was peripheral blood, obtained 28 days after the second AZD1222 dose. The origin of the receptors is an adult who received the AZD1222 COVID-19 vaccine.

The chain combines TRBV5-6 with TRBJ2-7; tentative D call: TRBD2 (5 bases). With 0 bases removed from V and 1 base from J, the gap between germline ends came to 23 bases. The germline V gene encodes CDR1 SGHDT and CDR2 YYEEEE. This CDR3 has 19 amino acids. The CDR3 sequence: CASSLVGGWESTNSYEQYF. For the CDR3, the DNA is TGTGCCAGCAGCTTGGTGGGTGGATGGGAGTCAACGAATTCCTACGAGCAGTACTTC.

This rearrangement joins TRBV28 to TRBJ1-5; 7 bases agree with TRBD1. J was trimmed by 1 base and V by 6 bases; bases with no gene match: 3. This CDR3 contains 14 residues. Germline V gene data show CDR1 as MDHEN and CDR2 as SYDVKM. The CDR3 here is CASSQTGSNQPQHF. CDR3 in DNA: TGTGCCAGCAGCCAGACAGGGAGCAATCAGCCCCAGCATTTT.

The chain uses TRBV9 and TRBJ2-1; 7 bases line up with TRBD2. From germline, CDR1 is SGDLS and CDR2 YYNGEE. The length of the CDR3 is 12 residues. Trimming removed 4 bases from V and 6 bases from J; junction bases left unmatched: 1. The CDR3 sequence is CASSSGGNEQFF. The DNA of the CDR3 is TGTGCCAGCAGCTCGGGGGGCAATGAGCAGTTCTTC.

The rearrangement uses TRBV5-4 and TRBJ2-7; tentatively, D is TRBD1 (5 bases). V lost 2 bases and J 2 bases, leaving 11 bases between the germline ends. The germline gives CDR1 SGHNT, CDR2 YYREEE (reference sequence). The CDR3 runs 14 residues. This CDR3 reads CASSFGDSPYEQYF. For the CDR3, the DNA is TGTGCCAGCAGCTTCGGCGACAGCCCCTACGAGCAGTACTTC. The full variable domain, rest sourced from reference TRBV5-4 and TRBJ2-7, is ETGVTQSPTHLIKTRGQQVTLRCSSQSGHNTVSWYQQALGQGPQFIFQYYREEENGRGNFPPRFSGLQFPNYSSELNVNALELDDSALYLCASSFGDSPYEQYFGPGTRLTVT.

The chain carries TRBV7-2 and TRBJ2-7; perhaps TRBD1 as D (5 bases). Germline V gene lookup returns CDR1 SGHTA and CDR2 FQGNSA. The V gene lost 6 bases and the J gene lost 4 bases, with 10 bases spanning the gap. The CDR3 consists of 12 residues. Written as DNA, the CDR3 is TGTGCCAGCAGATTTGACAGTTACGAGCAGTACTTC. Its protein product is CASRFDSYEQYF. The whole variable domain, filled in from reference TRBV7-2 and TRBJ2-7, reads GAGVSQSPSNKVTEKGKDVELRCDPISGHTALYWYRQSLGQGLEFLIYFQGNSAPDKSGLPSDRFSAERTGGSVSTLTIQRTQQEDSAVYLCASRFDSYEQYFGPGTRLTVT.

The genes are TRBV14 and TRBJ2-3; 8 bases fit TRBD1. The CDR3 has 17 amino acids. CDR1 is SGHDN, CDR2 FVKESK, per germline. Unmatched junction bases numbered 10, after V lost 0 bases and J lost 5 bases. This chain's CDR3 is CASSQEIPAGGKDTQYF. Written as DNA, the CDR3 is TGTGCCAGCAGCCAAGAGATTCCGGCAGGGGGCAAAGATACGCAGTATTTT.

The V gene is TRBV28, the J gene TRBJ1-2; D is unclear. Germline CDR1 is MDHEN and CDR2 is SYDVKM. The CDR3 is 12 residues long. V lost 8 bases and J 7 bases, leaving 14 bases between the germline ends. The CDR3 bases are TGTGCCAGCTCGACAAGGTCCGGTGGCTACACCTTC. Its protein is CASSTRSGGYTF.